The 18 T cell receptor beta chains below come from one sample, sequenced in a study of T cells in Graves' hyperthyroidism and ophthalmopathy. Regions amplified from RNA transcripts were the TCR beta CDR3 regions. The HTBI primer set served for first-round RT-PCR of the TCR CDR3. TCRdb fed the multiplex PCR reads into MiXCR, producing one record per CDR3 protein. The sample yields approximately 510,000 distinct CDR3 sequences, less than 25% seen once. Sample: blood. The receptors were gathered from a young man with Graves' hyperthyroidism.

V and J are TRBV12-5 and TRBJ1-1; a weak D match, TRBD1 (5 bases). The germline gives CDR1 LGHNT, CDR2 FRNRAP. Trimming took 5 bases from V and 11 from J, leaving 18 bases between them. The CDR3 has 13 residues. Here the CDR3 DNA reads TGTGCTAGTGGTCCGCCCGGCCCGGGGGAGGCTTTCTTT. Its protein is CASGPPGPGEAFF. The full variable domain, its missing parts supplied by reference TRBV12-5 and TRBJ1-1, is DARVTQTPRHKVTEMGQEVTMRCQPILGHNTVFWYRQTMMQGLELLAYFRNRAPLDDSGMPKDRFSAEMPDATLATLKIQPSEPRDSAVYFCASGPPGPGEAFFGQGTRLTVV.

This clonotype was seen repeatedly, ten times or more. CDR3 coding DNA: TGTGCCAGCAGCCCCCTTCCGACAGGTCTGGGGAACACTGAAGCTTTCTTT. As protein: CASSPLPTGLGNTEAFF. This sequence joins TRBV6-4 and TRBJ1-1; D may be TRBD1 (6 bases). The V gene lost 6 bases and the J gene lost 1 base, with 21 bases spanning the gap. The germline gives CDR1 MRHNA, CDR2 SNTAGT. The CDR3 is made up of 17 amino acids.

In its sample, this clonotype was seen once. The chain uses TRBV12-3 or TRBV12-4 and TRBJ1-1; 7 bases fit TRBD1. With V trimmed by 4 bases and J by 0 bases, 5 bases remained unmatched. The CDR3 covers 15 residues. The CDR3 region is CASSSETGLNTEAFF. CDR3 DNA sequence: TGTGCCAGCAGTTCGGAGACAGGGCTGAACACTGAAGCTTTCTTT.

This clonotype was found many times. V is TRBV2 and J is TRBJ2-7; D gene ambiguous. Germline assignment: CDR1 SNHLY and CDR2 FYNNEI. This CDR3 has 15 amino acids. V was pared by 5 bases and J by 9 bases, with 23 bases between. The CDR3 DNA reads as TGTGCCAGCAGTATCGTCCTGCCTCCCCGTGACGGGCAGTACTTC. Its protein is CASSIVLPPRDGQYF.

Comment on this clonotype: A read error is likely, as this CDR3 ends without the conserved phenylalanine or tryptophan. It is unclear where the CDR3 begins or ends on the DNA, so no DNA is shown, and the CDR3 is as TCRdb lists it. The chain combines TRBV3-1 with TRBJ2-7; no check of the table's D call, TRBD1, against the DNA was made. The CDR3 has 12 amino acids, counting both end residues. CDR1 is LGHDT and CDR2 is YNNKEL in the germline V gene (reference sequence). CDR3 protein: CASRHPGEQRWC.

This clonotype was detected many times. This chain uses TRBV19 with TRBJ1-5; D call uncertain. The germline V gene has CDR1 LNHDA and CDR2 SQIVND (reference sequence). This CDR3 is built from 12 residues. Trimming stripped 7 bases from V and 4 bases from J, with 8 bases between. The CDR3, as DNA: TGTGCCAGTAACCAAGGGAATCAGCCCCAGCATTTT. Translation: CASNQGNQPQHF. Supplemented by reference TRBV19 and TRBJ1-5, the full variable domain reads DGGITQSPKYLFRKEGQNVTLSCEQNLNHDAMYWYRQDPGQGLRLIYYSQIVNDFQKGDIAEGYSVSREKKESFPLTVTSAQKNPTAFYLCASNQGNQPQHFGDGTRLSIL.

This clonotype was observed at least ten times. J is TRBJ2-7 and V is TRBV4-1; D not certain. Trimming stripped 0 bases from V and 3 bases from J, with 6 bases between. Germline V lookup: CDR1 MGHRA, CDR2 YSYEKL. CDR3 length equals 13 residues. The CDR3 reads CASSQDKSYEQYF. In nucleotides, the CDR3 is TGCGCCAGCAGCCAAGATAAAAGCTACGAGCAGTACTTC.

Many counts were recorded for this clonotype. This chain joins TRBV11-1 and TRBJ1-6, with a weak D call TRBD1 (6 bases). Trimming shortened V by 5 bases and J by 10 bases, and 18 bases separated the two germline ends. The CDR3 has 15 residues. The germline gives CDR1 SGHAT, CDR2 FQDESV (reference sequence). CDR3 sequence (DNA): TGTGCCAGCAGCGGAAGGGACACCAACTCCTCACCCCTCCACTTT. It specifies CASSGRDTNSSPLHF.

This clonotype showed up many times. The J gene is TRBJ1-2, the V gene TRBV5-6; perhaps TRBD1 as D (5 bases). This CDR3 has 14 amino acids. Trimming took off 4 bases at V and 4 bases at J, with 14 bases between the two ends. CDR1 SGHDT and CDR2 YYEEEE come from the germline V gene. The chain's CDR3 is CASSGAGGGYGYTF. CDR3 nucleotide sequence: TGTGCCAGCAGCGGGGCTGGGGGGGGCTATGGCTACACCTTC. The full variable domain, in which reference TRBV5-6 and TRBJ1-2 provide the parts outside the CDR3, is DAGVTQSPTHLIKTRGQQVTLRCSPKSGHDTVSWYQQALGQGPQFIFQYYEEEERQRGNFPDRFSGHQFPNYSSELNVNALLLGDSALYLCASSGAGGGYGYTFGSGTRLTVV.

Details on this clonotype: A much larger clone sits a single nucleotide away, making a read error possible. The chain combines TRBV24-1 with TRBJ2-2; D may be TRBD1 or TRBD2 (5 bases each). The CDR3 length is 13 residues. Germline V gene sequence: CDR1 KGHDR, CDR2 SFDVKD. The CDR3 DNA sequence: TGTGCCACCCGAGGGGCAAGAGACGGGGAGCTGTTGTTT. Its translation: CATRGARDGELLF.

This clonotype was picked up one time. CDR3 in amino acids: CASSYGQAAYEQYF. DNA of the CDR3: TGTGCCAGCAGTTACGGTCAGGCCGCCTACGAGCAGTACTTC. The genes are TRBV6-5 and TRBJ2-7; D uncertain. This CDR3 comprises 14 residues. Germline CDR1 and CDR2: MNHEY and SVGAGI. Trimming cost V 2 bases and J 2 bases, with 10 bases left between them.

This clonotype was counted a few times. At one of its ends the junction is not consistent with the germline gene, which may arise from a read error. The V and J genes are TRBV27 and TRBJ2-4; TRBD1 is a possible D gene (5 bases). This CDR3 has 12 amino acids. The germline gives CDR1 MNHEY, CDR2 SMNVEV (reference sequence). Here the CDR3 reads CASSRQGNIKYF. CDR3 in DNA: TGTGCCAGCAGTCGGCAGGGTAACATTAAGTACTTC.

The table lists this clonotype with many counts. CDR3 DNA sequence: TGTGCTAGTGGTTTGTACGGGAACACTGAAGCTTTCTTT. Its translation is CASGLYGNTEAFF. This chain uses TRBV12-5 with TRBJ1-1, with no clear D. Between the trimmed V and J ends, which lost 2 bases and 1 base, there was a span of 5 bases. Germline CDR1 LGHNT, CDR2 FRNRAP. The CDR3 is made up of 13 amino acids.

The chain is built from TRBV11-2 and TRBJ2-7, with a weak D call TRBD1 (7 bases). V was cut by 2 bases and J by 6 bases, with 14 bases left in between. Germline CDR1 SGHAT, CDR2 FQNNGV. CDR3 length: 14 residues. CDR3 sequence (DNA): TGTGCCAGCAGCTTATCAGGGGGGCCGTTCGAGCAGTACTTC. Protein product: CASSLSGGPFEQYF.

V is TRBV28 and J is TRBJ1-2; 10 bases are shared with TRBD1. CDR3 length: 15 residues. CDR1 is MDHEN, CDR2 SYDVKM, per germline. After removal of 5 bases from V and 6 bases from J, the junction contained 9 bases not matched to a gene. The CDR3 DNA is TGTGCCAGCAGTGAACGACAGGGGGCGCCTAATGGCTACACCTTC. This translates into CASSERQGAPNGYTF.

This clonotype was observed at least ten times. The rearrangement joins TRBV27 to TRBJ2-7, with 8 bases fitting TRBD1. Unmatched junction bases numbered 1, after V lost 3 bases and J lost 3 bases. The CDR3 spans 13 residues. Germline loops: CDR1 MNHEY, CDR2 SMNVEV (reference sequence). The CDR3 protein is CASSFDRGYEQYF. In nucleotides, the CDR3 is TGTGCCAGCAGTTTTGACAGGGGCTACGAGCAGTACTTC.

In its sample, this clonotype was seen a few times. The rearrangement links TRBV20-1 to TRBJ1-5; D is undetermined. Trimming took off 6 bases at V and 0 bases at J, with 12 bases between the two ends. Germline CDR1 and CDR2: DFQATT and SNEGSKA (reference sequence). The CDR3 extends over 14 amino acids. CDR3 DNA sequence: TGCAGTGCGGGAGGCCCTGATAGCAATCAGCCCCAGCATTTT. Its protein product is CSAGGPDSNQPQHF.

The table lists this clonotype with a few counts. This chain joins TRBV7-9 and TRBJ2-5; no clear D gene. The germline gives CDR1 SEHNR, CDR2 FQNEAQ (reference sequence). The V end was cut by 1 base, the J end by 3 bases, with 9 bases between. There are 14 residues in the CDR3. The CDR3 DNA reads as TGTGCCAGCAGCTTAGGGTCTAACAAAGAGACCCAGTACTTC. As protein: CASSLGSNKETQYF.